These 25 T cell receptor beta chains were all obtained from the same sample, sequenced in a study of CD8+ T cells in alopecia areata. cDNA serving as the sequencing template came from extracted, reverse transcribed RNA. The table came from immunoSEQ multiplex PCR; TCRdb's copy has only in-frame clones and leaves some out. This repertoire shows almost 250,000 clones, roughly 69% found once; its top ten account for around 1.2%. The starting material was CD4+ T cells sorted from blood, obtained at week 0. The receptor set was obtained from a human donor with alopecia areata.

This clone was detected a few times. This sequence joins TRBV29-1 and TRBJ2-1; the match to TRBD2 covers 9 bases. The J segment lost 0 bases and the V segment lost 5 bases, leaving 5 bases of the junction unmatched. CDR3 length: 15 amino acids. CDR1 SQVTM and CDR2 ANQGSEA come from the germline V gene. The CDR3 is CSVSSGMSSYNEQFF. CDR3 bases: TGCAGCGTTTCTAGCGGGATGAGCTCCTACAATGAGCAGTTCTTC.

As DNA, the CDR3 is TGTGCCAGCAGTGAAAGAGTTCGGAGTAAACTGTTTTTT. Translated, it gives CASSERVRSKLFF. The chain couples TRBV2 to TRBJ1-4; D gene unclear. The CDR3 runs to 13 residues. V lost 2 bases to trimming and J lost 11 bases, with 12 bases between them. Germline V gene lookup returns CDR1 SNHLY and CDR2 FYNNEI.

The V call is TRBV2, the J call TRBJ1-5; D gene uncertain. V was cut by 4 bases and J by 0 bases, with 4 bases left in between. Germline CDR1 is SNHLY and CDR2 is FYNNEI. The CDR3 runs to 13 residues. The CDR3 here is CASSAGSNQPQHF. For the CDR3, the DNA is TGTGCCAGCAGTGCGGGTAGCAATCAGCCCCAGCATTTT.

CDR3: CSSGATDTQYF. The CDR3 nucleotides are TGCAGCTCCGGGGCTACAGATACGCAGTATTTT. V is TRBV20-1 and J is TRBJ2-3, with D perhaps assigned TRBD1 or TRBD2 (5 bases each). Germline V gives CDR1 DFQATT, CDR2 SNEGSKA (reference sequence). The CDR3 runs 11 residues.

The genes are TRBV2 and TRBJ2-1, with TRBD2 matching over 8 bases. CDR3 length: 15 residues. Trimming removed 6 bases from V and 7 bases from J; junction bases left unmatched: 11. Germline V gives CDR1 SNHLY, CDR2 FYNNEI. The CDR3 nucleotides are TGTGCCAGCAGCTGGAGCGGGGGCAGAGGGAATGAGCAGTTCTTC. It is translated as CASSWSGGRGNEQFF.

The J gene is TRBJ1-2, the V gene TRBV2, with D perhaps TRBD1 (6 bases). This CDR3 has 13 residues. Looked up from germline, CDR1 is SNHLY and CDR2 is FYNNEI. Trimming shortened V by 4 bases and J by 2 bases, and 8 bases separated the two germline ends. This CDR3 reads CASSATGNYGYTF. CDR3 bases: TGTGCCAGCAGTGCGACAGGAAACTATGGCTACACCTTC.

In DNA, the CDR3 is TGTGCCAGCAGTGGGAGGGGCGAGGGCAATCAGCCCCAGCATTTT. Translating it yields CASSGRGEGNQPQHF. J is TRBJ1-5 and V is TRBV25-1; D is perhaps TRBD1 (5 bases). This CDR3 contains 15 residues. Germline V gene data show CDR1 as MGHDK and CDR2 as SYGVNS. Trimming cost V 4 bases and J 2 bases, with 12 bases left between them.

The chain is built from TRBV2 and TRBJ2-7; D gene ambiguous. The CDR3 has 12 residues. CDR1 and CDR2 (germline): SNHLY, FYNNEI. V was clipped by 6 bases and J by 3 bases, with 9 bases between them. The CDR3: CASRFSYYEQYF. In nucleotides, the CDR3 is TGTGCCAGCAGGTTTAGTTACTACGAGCAGTACTTC.

The chain uses TRBV5-6 and TRBJ2-7, with D unclear. CDR1 is SGHDT and CDR2 is YYEEEE in the germline V gene. The CDR3 extends over 14 amino acids. Trimming shortened V by 1 base and J by 2 bases, and 10 bases separated the two germline ends. The CDR3 sequence: CASSLFGRTYEQYF. CDR3 nucleotides: TGTGCCAGCAGCTTGTTTGGCAGGACCTACGAGCAGTACTTC.

The V and J genes are TRBV29-1 and TRBJ2-2; D unresolved. This CDR3 is built from 14 residues. From germline, CDR1 is SQVTM and CDR2 ANQGSEA. The V and J ends lost 4 bases and 3 bases respectively, with 12 bases between them. CDR3: CSVGSSIDTGELFF. CDR3 nucleotides: TGCAGCGTTGGGTCCTCCATCGACACCGGGGAGCTGTTTTTT.

The chain joins TRBV4-3 to TRBJ1-4; no firm D call. The CDR3 consists of 14 residues. V dropped 1 base and J dropped 8 bases, with 11 bases sitting between them. Germline loops: CDR1 LGHNA, CDR2 YSLEER. CDR3 loop: CASSQAPAAEKLFF. The CDR3 DNA is TGCGCCAGCAGCCAAGCTCCGGCAGCCGAAAAACTGTTTTTT.

This clone was detected only once. The chain uses TRBV30 and TRBJ1-1; D perhaps matches TRBD1 (5 bases). CDR1 is GTSNPN and CDR2 is SVGIG in the germline V gene (reference sequence). V lost 1 base and J lost 1, with 10 bases in between. This CDR3 spans 14 amino acids. The CDR3 nucleotides read TGTGCCTGGAGTGAAGGGGACTGGAACACTGAAGCTTTCTTT. Translated, it gives CAWSEGDWNTEAFF.

The chain is built from TRBV30 and TRBJ2-7, with D unclear. The CDR3 is 12 residues long. V lost 4 bases to trimming and J lost 4 bases, with 11 bases between them. Germline V CDR1 and CDR2: GTSNPN, SVGIG (reference sequence). For the CDR3, the DNA is TGTGCCTGGATCGGCGGAGTGTACGAGCAGTACTTC. It codes for CAWIGGVYEQYF.

This clone was observed a single time. The chain links TRBV4-2 to TRBJ1-2, with D maybe TRBD1 (5 bases). CDR1 LGHNA and CDR2 YNFKEQ come from the germline V gene. The V end was cut by 2 bases, the J end by 3 bases, with 13 bases between. The CDR3 is 15 amino acids. This chain's CDR3 is CASSQKKGLDYGYTF. For the CDR3, the DNA is TGTGCCAGCAGCCAAAAAAAGGGGCTCGACTATGGCTACACCTTC.

This clone showed up just a few times. This chain uses TRBV7-3 with TRBJ1-2; unclear D gene. The germline V gene has CDR1 SGHTA and CDR2 FQGTGA. V was cut by 5 bases and J by 4 bases, with 8 bases left in between. CDR3 length: 12 residues. CDR3 protein: CASSVDGYGYTF. The CDR3 coding sequence is TGTGCCAGCAGCGTCGATGGCTATGGCTACACCTTC.

The genes are TRBV29-1 and TRBJ2-1; 9 nucleotides match TRBD2. V gave up 7 bases and J gave up 0 bases; unmatched junction bases: 10. Germline V gives CDR1 SQVTM, CDR2 ANQGSEA. This CDR3 spans 16 amino acids. Here the CDR3 reads CSAKKLAGASYNEQFF. CDR3 DNA: TGCAGCGCTAAGAAACTAGCGGGTGCCTCCTACAATGAGCAGTTCTTC.

The chain is built from TRBV9 and TRBJ2-3, with D hard to call. Per germline, CDR1 SGDLS and CDR2 YYNGEE. Trimming stripped 0 bases from V and 1 base from J, with 9 bases between. This CDR3 has 15 amino acids. In DNA, the CDR3 is TGTGCCAGCAGCGTAGCTACGGAGCGCACAGATACGCAGTATTTT. Its protein is CASSVATERTDTQYF.

The chain employs TRBV4-1 and TRBJ1-5; tentatively, D is TRBD1 (5 bases). V was clipped by 0 bases and J by 8 bases, with 14 bases between them. The CDR3 extends over 15 amino acids. The germline gives CDR1 MGHRA, CDR2 YSYEKL. CDR3 bases: TGCGCCAGCAGCCAAGATGTGGGACGGAGTGAGCCCCAGCATTTT. Translation: CASSQDVGRSEPQHF.

The chain uses TRBV15 and TRBJ2-1, with D perhaps matching TRBD2 (6 bases). CDR1 is LNHNV and CDR2 is YYDKDF in the germline V gene (reference sequence). The CDR3 extends over 16 amino acids. V dropped 0 bases and J dropped 3 bases, with 12 bases sitting between them. In nucleotides, the CDR3 is TGTGCCACCAGCAGAGATCTGGCGGGGATCTACAATGAGCAGTTCTTC. Translated: CATSRDLAGIYNEQFF.

The CDR3 sequence is CSVGGVSSYNEQFF. As DNA, the CDR3 is TGCAGCGTTGGCGGGGTTAGCTCCTACAATGAGCAGTTCTTC. The chain combines TRBV29-1 with TRBJ2-1; possible D gene TRBD2, 6 bases. Germline CDR1 SQVTM, CDR2 ANQGSEA. V lost 4 bases and J 0 bases, leaving 10 bases between the germline ends. This CDR3 has 14 residues.

The genes are TRBV5-1 and TRBJ1-1; D remains ambiguous. CDR1 is SGHRS and CDR2 is YFSETQ in the germline V gene. V dropped 2 bases and J dropped 1 base, with 9 bases sitting between them. The CDR3 is 14 amino acids. The CDR3 DNA sequence: TGCGCCAGCAGCTTAAGGCCGGAGAACACTGAAGCTTTCTTT. Encoded protein: CASSLRPENTEAFF.

The V call is TRBV6-5, the J call TRBJ1-2; the D is unclear. CDR1 and CDR2 from the germline V gene are MNHEY and SVGAGI. The CDR3 is made up of 12 amino acids. The V end was cut by 5 bases, the J end by 0 bases, with 4 bases between. The CDR3: CASSATNYGYTF. CDR3 in DNA: TGTGCCAGCAGTGCCACTAACTATGGCTACACCTTC.

The chain couples TRBV29-1 to TRBJ1-2, with D unresolved. The germline V and J ends were trimmed by 4 bases and 4 bases, with 7 bases remaining between them. This CDR3 is built from 11 residues. The germline CDR1 and CDR2 sequences are SQVTM and ANQGSEA. The CDR3 protein is CSVAAAYGYTF. The CDR3 region has the DNA TGCAGCGTTGCGGCAGCCTATGGCTACACCTTC. Supplemented by reference TRBV29-1 and TRBJ1-2, the full variable domain reads SAVISQKPSRDICQRGTSLTIQCQVDSQVTMMFWYRQQPGQSLTLIATANQGSEATYESGFVIDKFPISRPNLTFSTLTVSNMSPEDSSIYLCSVAAAYGYTFGSGTRLTVV.

This chain uses TRBV5-1 with TRBJ2-5, with TRBD2 matching 7 bases. The V and J ends lost 1 base and 4 bases, in that order; junction bases with no gene match: 1. Looked up from germline, CDR1 is SGHRS and CDR2 is YFSETQ. The CDR3 is 13 amino acids. The CDR3 here is CASSLPGGETQYF. In DNA form, the CDR3 reads TGCGCCAGCAGCTTGCCGGGGGGAGAGACCCAGTACTTC.

The chain has TRBV6-5 and TRBJ2-3; D is unclear. V dropped 7 bases and J dropped 4 bases, with 0 bases sitting between them. Germline CDR1 MNHEY, CDR2 SVGAGI. The CDR3 totals 9 residues. CDR3 residues: CASTDTQYF. CDR3 bases: TGTGCCAGCACAGATACGCAGTATTTT.